This T cell receptor beta chain was recorded in a study of a mutant IDH1 vaccine in newly diagnosed glioma. Study-wide context: Vaccine administration was initiated 4-6 weeks following radiotherapy alone, or with temozolomide cycles. Pretreatment consisted of radiotherapy, temozolomide, or both, with most receiving both.

Time point noted: week 5, during vaccination. Vaccination comprised doses that each held 300 ug of mutant IDH1 20-mer peptide, plus topical imiquimod. As concerns this clone: Its target is not known.

Assay used: immunoSEQ multiplex PCR; TCRdb lists only in-frame clones, some missing. The sample lists 30,000 to 40,000 clones, roughly 54% seen once, with more than 9.5% in the top ten. Germline CDR1 and CDR2: MNHEY and SMNVEV (reference sequence). The ends lost 5 bases at V and 4 bases at J; junction bases unmatched: 7. The CDR3 is 15 residues long. The source was PBMCs, collected from a glioma patient whose treatment included an IDH1 peptide vaccine. The chain recombines TRBV27 with TRBJ1-5, with 8 bases aligning to TRBD1. The TCR was taken from a young woman with glioma. The CDR3 loop is CASSLGQGRNQPQHF. As DNA, the CDR3 is TGTGCCAGCAGTCTAGGACAGGGTCGGAATCAGCCCCAGCATTTT.